The sample holds one count of the clone carrying this T cell receptor (beta chain). Using immunoSEQ multiplex PCR, the repertoire was profiled, and TCRdb retains in-frame clones only, with some absent. Of under 50,000 clones listed, 93% are singletons. CDR3 length equals 16 residues. CDR1 is ENHRY, CDR2 SYGVKD, per germline. With 6 bases clipped from V and 10 bases from J, the junction kept 15 bases outside the gene matches. These data originate in a study of blood T cell repertoires in COVID-19. Sequenced sample: peripheral blood. This TCR came from a man in his 60s with COVID-19, enrolled during active disease. The chain recombines TRBV10-3 with TRBJ1-6; the match to TRBD1 covers 7 bases. CDR3 loop: CAIRAITGTESSPLHF. For the CDR3, the DNA is TGTGCCATCAGGGCCATCACCGGGACAGAAAGCTCACCCCTCCACTTT.